Listed below are T cell receptor beta chains from one sample, sequenced in a study of OX40 agonist ivuxolimab in advanced cancers. TCRdb's table, derived via immunoSEQ multiplex PCR, lists solely in-frame clones and lacks some. The data contain around 60,000 clones, approximately 92% of them singletons. The sequencing here drew on CD4+ or CD8+ T cells sorted from blood, taken in a trial of the OX40 agonist ivuxolimab. The receptors come from an adult with an advanced solid tumor such as melanoma, head and neck, liver or kidney cancer. CDR3s include the opening cysteine and the closing phenylalanine or tryptophan. D genes are given only for firm matches. Not all rows give a size; the values are once, few, many and, for expanded clones, a class.

TRBV18	-	TRBJ2-7	-	TGTGCCAGCTCACCACCAGGGCAGGTAGGCTACGAGCAGTACTTC	CASSPPGQVGYEQYF
TRBV7-6	-	TRBJ2-6	-	TGTGCCAGCAGCTCCGGACCTTCCGGGGCCAACGTCCTGACTTTC	CASSSGPSGANVLTF
TRBV27	-	TRBJ1-2	-	TGTGCCAGCAGTCCCCGGGGAGGTTGGGATGGCTACACCTTC	CASSPRGGWDGYTF
TRBV19	TRBD1	TRBJ1-1	-	TGTGCCAGTAGTTTCCCCGGGACAGGGAACACTGAAGCTTTCTTT	CASSFPGTGNTEAFF
TRBV4-1	-	TRBJ2-7	few	TGCGCCAGCAGCCACGTACTGGGCTCCTACGAGCAGTACTTC	CASSHVLGSYEQYF
TRBV29-1	TRBD2	TRBJ2-7	-	TGCAGCGTTGAAGTTTTGTCGGGGGGACCCTTGGCTTACGAGCAGTACTTC	CSVEVLSGGPLAYEQYF
TRBV2	-	TRBJ2-3	-	TGTGCCAGCCGGACAGACTACACAGATACGCAGTATTTT	CASRTDYTDTQYF
TRBV10-2	TRBD2	TRBJ2-1	-	TGCGCCAGCAGTAAACTAGCGGGAGACAATGAGCAGTTCTTC	CASSKLAGDNEQFF
TRBV6-5	-	TRBJ2-1	-	TGTGCCAGCAGCTACAATCAATTCGACGAGCAGTTCTTC	CASSYNQFDEQFF
TRBV27	TRBD2	TRBJ2-3	once	TGTGCCAGCAGTTTGGGACTAGCGGGAGTTGCAGATACGCAGTATTTT	CASSLGLAGVADTQYF
TRBV11-2	TRBD1	TRBJ2-1	-	TGTGCCAGCAGCTTAGCCCGGGACAGCCTCTACAATGAGCAGTTCTTC	CASSLARDSLYNEQFF
TRBV4-1	-	TRBJ1-1	-	TGCGCCAGCAGCCAGGGGCCGAACACTGAAGCTTTCTTT	CASSQGPNTEAFF
TRBV10-1	TRBD1	TRBJ2-7	-	TGCGCCAGCAGTAGGGACAGATACTACGAGCAGTACTTC	CASSRDRYYEQYF
TRBV9	-	TRBJ1-1	-	TGTGCCAGCAGCGTAGCCAATTACGGGGATACTGAAGCTTTCTTT	CASSVANYGDTEAFF
TRBV5-1	TRBD1	TRBJ1-4	-	TGCGCCAGCAGCTTCCCAGGGGGCGAGGGGCTGTTTTTT	CASSFPGGEGLFF
TRBV27	-	TRBJ2-7	-	TGTGCCAGCAGTCAAAGGGCATCCTACGAGCAGTACTTC	CASSQRASYEQYF
TRBV6-6	-	TRBJ2-2	few	TGTGCCCACGGGAGGGGGCAGTACACCGGGGAGCTGTTTTTT	CAHGRGQYTGELFF
TRBV6-1	-	TRBJ2-5	once	TGTGCCAGCAGTGAAAGGGCCCGGGGGTTAGAGACCCAGTACTTC	CASSERARGLETQYF
TRBV6-5	-	TRBJ1-4	-	TGTGCCAGCAGCTCAGGGGTTACTAATGAAAAACTGTTTTTT	CASSSGVTNEKLFF
TRBV19	-	TRBJ2-6	-	TGTGCCAGCAAACCTGGGGCCAACGTCCTGACTTTC	CASKPGANVLTF
TRBV2	-	TRBJ1-1	few	TGTGCCATCCTCAAGGGTTGGACTGAAGCTTTCTTT	CAILKGWTEAFF
TRBV10-3	-	TRBJ2-7	once	TGTGCCATCAGCGGGCCGCGCTCCTACGAGCAGTACTTC	CAISGPRSYEQYF
TRBV19	TRBD2	TRBJ2-7	-	TGTGCCAGTAGTCCAGCGGGACTCTACGAGCAGTACTTC	CASSPAGLYEQYF
TRBV19	-	TRBJ2-1	-	TGTGCCAGTAGTGACGGGACGGAAGCCTACAATGAGCAGTTCTTC	CASSDGTEAYNEQFF
TRBV19	-	TRBJ1-1	-	TGTGCCAGTAGTCGGGGGAAACTCATGAACACTGAAGCTTTCTTT	CASSRGKLMNTEAFF
TRBV27	TRBD2	TRBJ2-3	-	TGTGCCAGCAGTTTATCGCTAGCGGGAGTGGCAGATACGCAGTATTTT	CASSLSLAGVADTQYF
TRBV28	-	TRBJ2-1	-	TGTGCCAGCTTTCAGACTTCTAGCTCCTACAATGAGCAGTTCTTC	CASFQTSSSYNEQFF
TRBV19	-	TRBJ1-5	once	TGTGCCAGTAGTATAGTCCCCTATAGCAATCAGCCCCAGCATTTT	CASSIVPYSNQPQHF
TRBV9	TRBD2	TRBJ2-3	medium-sized	TGTGCCAGCAGCGCTGGGACTAGCGGACCCACAGATACGCAGTATTTT	CASSAGTSGPTDTQYF
TRBV6-4	-	TRBJ1-1	-	TGTGCCAGAAACCGTCGGACGGGGATGAACACTGAAGCTTTCTTT	CARNRRTGMNTEAFF
TRBV21-1	-	TRBJ2-7	-	TGTGCCAGCAGCAACCTCGAAACTAGCGGGACATACTACTCCTACGAGCAGTACTTC	CASSNLETSGTYYSYEQYF
TRBV19	-	TRBJ2-3	-	TGTGCCAGTAGTATTTTGGGTTTCAGCACAGATACGCAGTATTTT	CASSILGFSTDTQYF
TRBV29-1	TRBD2	TRBJ2-1	-	TGCAGCGTTGAAGAACTAGCGGGGTCCTACAATGAGCAGTTCTTC	CSVEELAGSYNEQFF
TRBV14	TRBD2	TRBJ2-2	-	TGTGCCAGCAGCCCCTGGACTAGCGCCGGGGAGCTGTTTTTT	CASSPWTSAGELFF
TRBV28	-	TRBJ1-1	-	TGTGCCAGCAGTTTAGCCCTTTCGGGAGGTGTCAACACTGAAGCTTTCTTT	CASSLALSGGVNTEAFF